The text below deals with one TCR beta chain. This entry comes from a study of shared clonotypes between healthy human individuals. Method: immunoSEQ multiplex PCR; TCRdb's copy keeps in-frame clones and lacks some. The sample has some 1,100,000 clones, around 82% seen once. Germline CDR1 and CDR2: KGHSH and LQKENI. The CDR3 has 16 amino acids. With 1 base clipped from V and 6 bases from J, the junction kept 5 bases outside the gene matches. This clonotype was obtained from a man in his late teens or twenties in good health. Some clones in this sample may be carry-over from other donors' samples. Specimen: memory CD4+ T cells from PBMCs. The subset was: CD45RA-negative fraction. The chain employs TRBV18 and TRBJ2-1, with TRBD1 identical over 11 bases. CDR3 sequence reads: CASSPLGQGASNEQFF. Written as DNA, the CDR3 is TGTGCCAGCTCACCACTAGGACAGGGGGCATCCAATGAGCAGTTCTTC.